Listed below are T cell receptor beta chains from one sample, sequenced in a study of blood T cell repertoires in COVID-19. Using immunoSEQ multiplex PCR, the repertoire was profiled, and TCRdb retains in-frame clones only, with some absent. The sample yields some 130,000 clones, 65% to 90% seen once. Sequencing input: peripheral blood. These receptors were obtained from an elderly man with acute or convalescent COVID-19. The conserved cysteine and the conserved F or W are not part of the CDR3 here.

j_gene	v_gene	CDR3aa
TRBJ1-2	TRBV6-5	ASHWSEGAGGYT
TRBJ2-2	TRBV24-1	ATSDWDSNTGELF
TRBJ1-5	TRBV27	ASRPGQILNQPQH
TRBJ1-2	TRBV12-3/TRBV12-4	ASRDRGIYGYT
TRBJ2-1	TRBV7-3	ASSLMGAEQF
TRBJ2-3	TRBV27	ASRPDYTSTDTQY
TRBJ1-6	TRBV10-3	AISEGTDNSPLH
TRBJ2-2	TRBV28	ASSLGKRELF
TRBJ1-4	TRBV2	ASSVQGSTNEKLF
TRBJ2-3	TRBV5-1	ASSFGLEADTQY
TRBJ2-1	TRBV5-1	ASREGNEQF
TRBJ1-1	TRBV18	ASSPLRDTMNTEAF
TRBJ2-3	TRBV7-9	ASSLGGGVDTQY